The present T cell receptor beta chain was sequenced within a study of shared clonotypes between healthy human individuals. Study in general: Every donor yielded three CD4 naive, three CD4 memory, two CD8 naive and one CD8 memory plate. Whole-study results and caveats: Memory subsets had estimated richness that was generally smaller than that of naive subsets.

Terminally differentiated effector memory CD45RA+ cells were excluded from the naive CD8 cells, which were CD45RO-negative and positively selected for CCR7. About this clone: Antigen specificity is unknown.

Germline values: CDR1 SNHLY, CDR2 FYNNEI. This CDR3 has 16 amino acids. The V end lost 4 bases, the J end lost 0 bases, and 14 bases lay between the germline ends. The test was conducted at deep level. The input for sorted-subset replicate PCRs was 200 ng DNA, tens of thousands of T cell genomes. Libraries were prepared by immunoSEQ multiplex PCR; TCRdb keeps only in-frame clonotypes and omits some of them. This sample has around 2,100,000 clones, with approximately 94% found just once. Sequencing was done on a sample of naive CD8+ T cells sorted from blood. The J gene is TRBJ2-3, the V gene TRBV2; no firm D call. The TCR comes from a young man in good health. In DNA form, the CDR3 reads TGTGCCAGCAGTGTAGAACAACATGGAAGCACAGATACGCAGTATTTT. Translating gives CASSVEQHGSTDTQYF.